This TCR beta chain was recovered during a study of Tregs in tolerant kidney transplant recipients. The nonmyeloablative bone marrow transplants came from related graft donors, with transient mixed chimerism. A remark on this clone: The sequenced fragment ends 3 residues before the CDR3 boundary, so the rest is inferred from the germline J gene.

The assay was immunoSEQ multiplex PCR, and TCRdb's table has in-frame clones only and misses some. The sample table sets out tens of thousands of clones. The CDR3 sequence is 15 residues long. Germline CDR1 is KGHSH and CDR2 is LQKENI. Trimming cost V 6 bases and J 3 bases, with 12 bases left between them. The chain employs TRBV18 and TRBJ1-6; the D is unclear. The sample here was CD4+ T cells from blood (PBMCs), taken 24 months after the transplant. The sequence came from a human patient who received a combined kidney and bone marrow transplant. Some T cells may be provided by the graft donor. The DNA read from the CDR3 is TGTGCCAGCTCCCCGAAGCAGGTCTATAATTCACCC. Translation: CASSPKQVYNSP. The full CDR3 is CASSPKQVYNSPLHF.